This passage covers 9 T cell receptor beta chains from one sample sequenced in a study of T cell repertoires in cytomegalovirus infection (dated by TCRdb to the late 2010s). Data came from an Illumina HiSeq 1500. TCRdb itself trimmed the public reads at Q25 with fastp, ran MiXCR and retained productive beta chains. Each record represents a unique CDR3 protein, reported with the most common genes and DNA among its rows. The sample profile shows around 200,000 distinct CDR3 sequences; around 35% of them were found once. The biggest ten clones account for about 60% of the sample. The treatment or condition label for this specimen denotes: in vitro stimulation with specific CMV peptide epitopes to enrich CMV-specific T cells. Antigen specificity for these receptors is unknown. The sequenced sample was CD8+ T cells from cultured PBMCs, obtained from culture after CMV antigen stimulation. Receptors were obtained from a human donor in good health (CMV status not recorded). Some clones in this sample may be carry-over from other donors' samples.

This clonotype has ten or more counts. The chain joins TRBV7-4 to TRBJ2-5; TRBD2 aligns across 13 bases. The V gene's germline CDR1 is SGHVT and CDR2 SQSDAQ. J was trimmed by 8 bases and V by 4 bases; bases with no gene match: 7. The CDR3 is 15 residues long. The CDR3 reads CASSSMRTSGGTQYF. In DNA, the CDR3 is TGTGCCAGCAGCTCCATGAGGACTAGCGGGGGAACCCAGTACTTC. Using reference TRBV7-4 and TRBJ2-5 for the parts outside the CDR3, the full variable domain is GAGVSQSPRYKVAKRGRDVALRCDSISGHVTLYWYRQTLGQGSEVLTYSQSDAQRDKSGRPSGRFSAERPERSVSTLKIQRTEQGDSAVYLCASSSMRTSGGTQYFGPGTRLLVL.

This clonotype was seen a handful of times. This chain links TRBV4-1 with TRBJ1-2; 8 bases are shared with TRBD1. Trimming at V came to 1 base and at J to 2 bases, leaving 9 bases not matched to a gene. The CDR3 has 17 amino acids. Germline CDR1 is MGHRA and CDR2 is YSYEKL. CDR3 region: CASSQALTGVSNYGYTF. The CDR3 DNA reads as TGCGCCAGCAGCCAAGCTTTGACAGGGGTATCCAACTATGGCTACACCTTC.

This chain links TRBV7-6 with TRBJ2-2; unclear D gene. The CDR3 consists of 15 residues. Looked up from germline, CDR1 is SGHVS and CDR2 is FNYEAQ. V was shortened by 4 bases and J by 1 base, with 10 bases between the two germline ends. CDR3 in DNA: TGTGCCAGCAGCTATCGGACGGTGAACACCGGGGAGCTGTTTTTT. This codes for CASSYRTVNTGELFF.

In its sample, this clonotype was seen a few times. The genes are TRBV7-8 and TRBJ2-7, with 9 bases fitting TRBD2. The CDR3 has 16 amino acids. V lost 5 bases to trimming and J lost 2 bases; unmatched junction nucleotides: 10. Looked up from germline, CDR1 is SGHVS and CDR2 is FQNEAQ. The CDR3 nucleotides are TGTGCCAGCAGCAACGGGAAGCGGGGGGTTACCTACGAGCAGTACTTC. Protein: CASSNGKRGVTYEQYF.

This chain joins TRBV10-3 and TRBJ1-5; 7 nucleotides match TRBD1. CDR1 ENHRY and CDR2 SYGVKD come from the germline V gene. V lost 10 bases, J lost 3 bases, and 9 bases stayed unmatched. The CDR3 is made up of 14 amino acids. This chain's CDR3 is CATADRVNNQPQHF. The CDR3 DNA reads TGTGCCACCGCCGACAGGGTAAACAATCAGCCCCAGCATTTT.

The chain joins TRBV4-1 to TRBJ1-4; 9 nucleotides line up with TRBD1. The CDR3 covers 15 residues. The ends lost 4 bases at V and 2 bases at J; junction bases unmatched: 2. CDR1 and CDR2 from the germline V gene are MGHRA and YSYEKL. The CDR3 spells CASSRQGDTNEKLFF. The CDR3 DNA reads as TGCGCCAGCAGCCGACAGGGGGACACTAATGAAAAACTGTTTTTT.

This clonotype has just a few counts. The chain recombines TRBV9 with TRBJ2-5; D is perhaps TRBD1 (6 bases). Trimming removed 4 bases from V and 1 base from J, with 14 bases in between. Germline CDR1 SGDLS, CDR2 YYNGEE. This CDR3 comprises 15 residues. CDR3 protein: CASSPGQSPQETQYF. The CDR3 region has the DNA TGTGCCAGCAGCCCAGGACAGTCTCCCCAAGAGACCCAGTACTTC.

V and J are TRBV7-6 and TRBJ1-5; TRBD1 is a possible D gene (6 bases). The CDR3 sequence is 18 residues long. Germline values: CDR1 SGHVS, CDR2 FNYEAQ. With 0 bases removed from V and 0 bases from J, the gap between germline ends came to 15 bases. CDR3 DNA sequence: TGTGCCAGCAGCTTAGCGGGGCCAGGGGCCTATAGCAATCAGCCCCAGCATTTT. This codes for CASSLAGPGAYSNQPQHF.

The CDR3 is CATSDLGRDTGELFF. For the CDR3, the DNA is TGTGCCACCAGTGATCTTGGCCGGGACACCGGGGAGCTGTTTTTT. The V and J genes are TRBV24-1 and TRBJ2-2; D uncertain. This CDR3 has 15 amino acids. Germline V gene data show CDR1 as KGHDR and CDR2 as SFDVKD. Trimming cost V 3 bases and J 3 bases, with 10 bases left between them.